These 27 T cell receptor beta chains originate from one sample sequenced in a study of T cell changes during pregnancy in multiple sclerosis (dated by TCRdb to between 2019 and 2020). The library was produced with the immunoSEQ multiplex PCR assay. This is the immuneACCESS table as TCRdb keeps it, with only in-frame sequences that have V and J called. A part of the clones is gone; compared with another copy, unresolved V genes explain less than half, and the rest is unexplained. In this sample the table shows tens of thousands of clones, 91% of which occur a single time. The top ten hold 0.29% of the sample. The specimen was CD4+ T cells from peripheral blood mononuclear cells, collected in the third trimester of pregnancy. Every receptor here comes from a female donor in good health, enrolled as a control in a pregnancy study.

The rearrangement uses TRBV7-9 and TRBJ2-6, with 7 nucleotides matching TRBD1. In germline, CDR1 is SEHNR, CDR2 FQNEAQ (reference sequence). The ends lost 0 bases at V and 2 bases at J; junction bases unmatched: 10. There are 19 residues in the CDR3. The CDR3 DNA reads TGTGCCAGCAGCTTAGCCCAGTACAGGGGTAGAGCTGGGGCCAACGTCCTGACTTTC. Translating gives CASSLAQYRGRAGANVLTF.

The rearrangement uses TRBV4-3 and TRBJ1-2; D may be TRBD1 (5 bases). The CDR3 runs to 15 residues. Trimming removed 1 base at V and 6 bases at J, with 15 bases between. The germline gives CDR1 LGHNA, CDR2 YSLEER. The CDR3 protein is CASSQARGTSHGYTF. The CDR3 bases are TGCGCCAGCAGCCAAGCAAGGGGTACGTCTCATGGCTACACCTTC.

CDR3 protein: CASSAGLNVKGGGYTF. In DNA, the CDR3 is TGTGCCAGCAGCGCAGGACTTAATGTGAAGGGAGGAGGCTACACCTTC. The chain carries TRBV9 and TRBJ1-2, with D uncertain. V was pared by 3 bases and J by 8 bases, with 23 bases between. The CDR3 is 16 residues long. The germline V gene encodes CDR1 SGDLS and CDR2 YYNGEE.

The J gene is TRBJ1-2, the V gene TRBV19; 7 positions match TRBD1. Germline V CDR1 and CDR2: LNHDA, SQIVND (reference sequence). V was clipped by 6 bases and J by 2 bases; unmatched bases: 6. The CDR3 runs 14 residues. CDR3 nucleotides: TGTGCCAGTAGCACGGACAGGCGAAACTATGGCTACACCTTC. Its translation: CASSTDRRNYGYTF.

This chain joins TRBV11-3 and TRBJ2-3; possibly TRBD1 for D (6 bases). V lost 5 bases, J lost 0 bases, and 9 bases lay in between. This CDR3 comprises 14 residues. Germline CDR1 and CDR2: SGHNT and YENEEA. The CDR3 spells CASSPGQSTDTQYF. As DNA, the CDR3 is TGTGCCAGCAGCCCCGGACAGAGCACAGATACGCAGTATTTT.

This chain links TRBV6-5 with TRBJ1-6, with D possibly being TRBD1 (5 bases). Trimming removed 7 bases at V and 4 bases at J, with 5 bases between. Germline-derived CDR1 and CDR2 are MNHEY and SVGAGI. This CDR3 is built from 12 residues. The CDR3 loop is CASTGYNSPLHF. The DNA of the CDR3 is TGTGCCAGCACAGGGTATAATTCACCCCTCCACTTT.

This rearrangement joins TRBV11-2 to TRBJ1-2; TRBD1 agrees at 8 bases. Looked up from germline, CDR1 is SGHAT and CDR2 is FQNNGV. Trimming cost V 5 bases and J 4 bases; bases outside gene matches: 9. The CDR3 sequence is 15 residues long. The CDR3 DNA reads as TGTGCCAGCAGCCACGTTCGGACAGGGCCCTATGGCTACACCTTC. The encoded protein is CASSHVRTGPYGYTF. Together with reference TRBV11-2 and TRBJ1-2, the CDR3 gives the full variable domain: EAGVAQSPRYKIIEKRQSVAFWCNPISGHATLYWYQQILGQGPKLLIQFQNNGVVDDSQLPKDRFSAERLKGVDSTLKIQPAKLEDSAVYLCASSHVRTGPYGYTFGSGTRLTVV.

The chain combines TRBV2 with TRBJ1-6; unclear D gene. The CDR3 loop spans 23 amino acids. Germline V CDR1 and CDR2: SNHLY, FYNNEI. The V end lost 8 bases, the J end lost 0 bases, and 35 bases lay between the germline ends. The CDR3 region has the DNA TGTGCCAGCGATACGACTGATGTACCGCTGCGCGGCAGATCAAGCTCCTATAATTCACCCCTCCACTTT. It yields the protein CASDTTDVPLRGRSSSYNSPLHF. Using reference TRBV2 and TRBJ1-6 for the parts outside the CDR3, the full variable domain is EPEVTQTPSHQVTQMGQEVILRCVPISNHLYFYWYRQILGQKVEFLVSFYNNEISEKSEIFDDQFSVERPDGSNFTLKIRSTKLEDSAMYFCASDTTDVPLRGRSSSYNSPLHFGNGTRLTVT.

The J gene is TRBJ2-2, the V gene TRBV19; 10 positions match TRBD1. Germline CDR1 and CDR2: LNHDA and SQIVND (reference sequence). This CDR3 is built from 14 residues. J was trimmed by 5 bases and V by 5 bases; bases with no gene match: 2. CDR3 sequence: CASSWTGGTGELFF. In DNA, the CDR3 is TGTGCCAGTAGTTGGACAGGGGGTACCGGGGAGCTGTTTTTT.

This clone showed up just once. This sequence joins TRBV9 and TRBJ2-5; TRBD2 agrees at 10 bases. With V trimmed by 0 bases and J by 0 bases, 8 bases remained unmatched. Germline V gene lookup returns CDR1 SGDLS and CDR2 YYNGEE. The CDR3 totals 18 residues. The CDR3 nucleotides are TGTGCCAGCAGCGTAGAGGCTAGCGGGGGATTGTACCAAGAGACCCAGTACTTC. This encodes CASSVEASGGLYQETQYF. The full variable domain, its missing parts supplied by reference TRBV9 and TRBJ2-5, is DSGVTQTPKHLITATGQRVTLRCSPRSGDLSVYWYQQSLDQGLQFLIQYYNGEERAKGNILERFSAQQFPDLHSELNLSSLELGDSALYFCASSVEASGGLYQETQYFGPGTRLLVL.

The table lists this clone with a few counts. The rearrangement joins TRBV19 to TRBJ1-4; TRBD1 agrees at 8 bases. The CDR3 sequence is 14 residues long. Trimming removed 5 bases from V and 4 bases from J; junction bases left unmatched: 3. In germline, CDR1 is LNHDA, CDR2 SQIVND (reference sequence). The CDR3, as DNA: TGTGCCAGTAGTTCGGACAGGGTTAATGAAAAACTGTTTTTT. It yields the protein CASSSDRVNEKLFF.

The chain is built from TRBV7-3 and TRBJ2-7, with 8 positions matching TRBD2. The CDR3 is 14 amino acids. Per germline, CDR1 SGHTA and CDR2 FQGTGA. Trimming at V came to 5 bases and at J to 7 bases, leaving 10 bases not matched to a gene. The CDR3: CASSPSGPSGEQYF. In DNA, the CDR3 is TGTGCCAGCAGCCCTAGCGGGCCGTCGGGAGAGCAGTACTTC. The full variable domain, in which reference TRBV7-3 and TRBJ2-7 provide the parts outside the CDR3, is GAGVSQTPSNKVTEKGKYVELRCDPISGHTALYWYRQSLGQGPEFLIYFQGTGAADDSGLPNDRFFAVRPEGSVSTLKIQRTERGDSAVYLCASSPSGPSGEQYFGPGTRLTVT.

Only one count was recorded for this clone. V is TRBV9 and J is TRBJ2-7; D is perhaps TRBD2 (7 bases). The ends were cut back, 0 bases at V and 2 bases at J, with 12 bases in the middle. This CDR3 spans 15 amino acids. From germline, CDR1 is SGDLS and CDR2 YYNGEE. The CDR3 nucleotides are TGTGCCAGCAGCGTAGGGGAAGGGGGGGCCTACGAGCAGTACTTC. As protein: CASSVGEGGAYEQYF.

The CDR3 spells CATSRDWGAYGYTF. DNA of the CDR3: TGTGCCACCAGCAGAGATTGGGGCGCCTATGGCTACACCTTC. This chain joins TRBV15 and TRBJ1-2, with a possible D match to TRBD1 (5 bases). Trimming shortened V by 0 bases and J by 4 bases, and 9 bases separated the two germline ends. The CDR3 has 14 amino acids. Germline-derived CDR1 and CDR2 are LNHNV and YYDKDF (reference sequence). Based on the CDR3 plus reference TRBV15 and TRBJ1-2, the full variable domain is DAMVIQNPRYQVTQFGKPVTLSCSQTLNHNVMYWYQQKSSQAPKLLFHYYDKDFNNEADTPDNFQSRRPNTSFCFLDIRSPGLGDTAMYLCATSRDWGAYGYTFGSGTRLTVV.

The chain has TRBV27 and TRBJ2-7, with TRBD1 matching 7 bases. Unmatched junction bases numbered 13, after V lost 6 bases and J lost 2 bases. Germline V gives CDR1 MNHEY, CDR2 SMNVEV (reference sequence). This CDR3 comprises 16 residues. The chain's CDR3 is CASSRDRTGIPYEQYF. In DNA, the CDR3 is TGTGCCAGCAGCCGCGACCGGACAGGTATTCCCTACGAGCAGTACTTC.

This rearrangement joins TRBV30 to TRBJ1-6, with 8 bases fitting TRBD1. The CDR3 spans 13 residues. Unmatched junction bases numbered 10, after V lost 4 bases and J lost 14 bases. CDR1 GTSNPN and CDR2 SVGIG come from the germline V gene (reference sequence). The CDR3 bases are TGTGCCTGGACGAAAACAGGGGGGAGGGCCCTCCACTTT. This translates into CAWTKTGGRALHF.

The chain employs TRBV18 and TRBJ2-3; 10 bases are shared with TRBD1. This CDR3 is 17 amino acids long. With 0 bases clipped from V and 3 bases from J, the junction kept 6 bases outside the gene matches. Germline lookup yields CDR1 KGHSH and CDR2 LQKENI. The CDR3 reads CASSPPSGQGITDTQYF. CDR3 nucleotide sequence: TGTGCCAGCTCACCACCCTCGGGACAGGGGATTACAGATACGCAGTATTTT.

V gene TRBV7-2 combines with J gene TRBJ1-6; maybe TRBD1 (5 bases). There are 15 residues in the CDR3. Germline V gives CDR1 SGHTA, CDR2 FQGNSA. Trimming cost V 1 base and J 9 bases, with 13 bases left between them. The CDR3 coding sequence is TGTGCCAGCAGCTTAGGGGGGGAGGGAGGTTCACCCCTCCACTTT. This codes for CASSLGGEGGSPLHF.

The chain links TRBV5-1 to TRBJ2-7; TRBD1 might be the D (6 bases). The germline V gene has CDR1 SGHRS and CDR2 YFSETQ. V lost 5 bases and J 2 bases, leaving 20 bases between the germline ends. The CDR3 is 16 residues long. The CDR3 here is CASSPGFEGGPYEQYF. The CDR3 DNA is TGCGCCAGCAGTCCGGGATTTGAAGGGGGTCCCTACGAGCAGTACTTC.

The CDR3: CASSLTSDTQYF. DNA of the CDR3: TGTGCCAGCAGCTTGACTTCAGATACGCAGTATTTT. The V and J genes are TRBV5-6 and TRBJ2-3; no clear D. The CDR3 sequence is 12 residues long. V lost 1 base, J lost 4 bases, and 4 bases lay in between. From germline, CDR1 is SGHDT and CDR2 YYEEEE.

J is TRBJ1-1 and V is TRBV7-2; the D is unclear. From germline, CDR1 is SGHTA and CDR2 FQGNSA. This CDR3 has 15 amino acids. Trimming stripped 5 bases from V and 1 base from J, with 14 bases between. CDR3 region: CASSKGVVRNTEAFF. The CDR3 region has the DNA TGTGCCAGCAGCAAGGGAGTAGTCAGGAACACTGAAGCTTTCTTT.

This clone was detected only a few times. V gene TRBV25-1 combines with J gene TRBJ1-1; tentatively, D is TRBD1 (6 bases). V lost 1 base, J lost 7 bases, and 19 bases lay in between. The CDR3 length is 16 residues. CDR1 is MGHDK and CDR2 is SYGVNS in the germline V gene. The CDR3, as DNA: TGTGCCAGCAGTGAATTAAGTGGACACTTACAGGGTGAAGCTTTCTTT. As protein: CASSELSGHLQGEAFF.

The chain uses TRBV7-3 and TRBJ1-1; perhaps TRBD1 as D (6 bases). Germline CDR1 reads SGHTA; CDR2 reads FQGTGA. Trimming shortened V by 5 bases and J by 2 bases, and 18 bases separated the two germline ends. The CDR3 is 16 residues long. CDR3 coding DNA: TGTGCCAGCAGCCTGAACGGGGTACAGGGTAACACTGAAGCTTTCTTT. Its protein product is CASSLNGVQGNTEAFF.

V is TRBV6-5 and J is TRBJ2-7, with D unresolved. The germline V and J ends were trimmed by 1 base and 6 bases, with 19 bases remaining between them. CDR1 MNHEY and CDR2 SVGAGI come from the germline V gene. CDR3 length: 16 residues. This chain's CDR3 is CASSYLGSPSESEQYF. The CDR3 DNA reads as TGTGCCAGCAGTTACTTGGGCAGCCCCTCCGAAAGCGAGCAGTACTTC.

The V gene is TRBV7-2, the J gene TRBJ2-3, with a tentative D call TRBD1 (6 bases). Between the trimmed V and J ends, which lost 1 base and 7 bases, there was a span of 15 bases. CDR3 length: 15 residues. Germline lookup yields CDR1 SGHTA and CDR2 FQGNSA. The CDR3: CASSLVGVTGNTQYF. The CDR3 DNA sequence: TGTGCCAGCAGCTTAGTTGGTGTAACAGGGAATACGCAGTATTTT. The full variable domain, completed using reference TRBV7-2 and TRBJ2-3, is GAGVSQSPSNKVTEKGKDVELRCDPISGHTALYWYRQSLGQGLEFLIYFQGNSAPDKSGLPSDRFSAERTGGSVSTLTIQRTQQEDSAVYLCASSLVGVTGNTQYFGPGTRLTVL.

The rearrangement links TRBV2 to TRBJ2-4; 9 bases align to TRBD2. The CDR3 extends over 17 amino acids. Germline-derived CDR1 and CDR2 are SNHLY and FYNNEI. J gave up 4 bases and V 2 bases, and 9 bases lay outside the gene matches. The CDR3 loop is CASSERIAGGRKNIQYF. The CDR3 DNA is TGTGCCAGCAGTGAACGGATCGCGGGGGGGCGGAAAAACATTCAGTACTTC.

The V and J genes are TRBV4-3 and TRBJ1-5; the match to TRBD1 covers 8 bases. The CDR3 consists of 15 residues. V was pared by 2 bases and J by 6 bases, with 6 bases of the junction left unmatched. Germline V CDR1 and CDR2: LGHNA, YSLEER. The CDR3 sequence: CASSQRTGGLQPQHF. The DNA for the CDR3 is TGCGCCAGCAGCCAAAGAACAGGGGGACTTCAGCCCCAGCATTTT.